These 18 T cell receptor beta chains share one sample of origin, sequenced in a study of T cell responses to AZD1222 COVID-19 vaccine. Some clones are missing from TCRdb's copy, which holds only in-frame ones; the method was immunoSEQ multiplex PCR. The sample yields approximately 110,000 clones, about 87% seen once. Sample: peripheral blood, taken on day 0 of AZD1222 vaccination. Every receptor here comes from an adult in good health.

This chain connects TRBV28 to TRBJ1-1; D call uncertain. The CDR3 covers 12 residues. CDR1 is MDHEN, CDR2 SYDVKM, per germline. Trimming cost V 4 bases and J 4 bases, with 7 bases left between them. CDR3 in amino acids: CASSSRFTEAFF. CDR3 nucleotide sequence: TGTGCCAGCAGTTCCCGTTTCACTGAAGCTTTCTTT. Full variable domain (rest looked up from reference TRBV28 and TRBJ1-1): DVKVTQSSRYLVKRTGEKVFLECVQDMDHENMFWYRQDPGLGLRLIYFSYDVKMKEKGDIPEGYSVSREKKERFSLILESASTNQTSMYLCASSSRFTEAFFGQGTRLTVV.

This rearrangement joins TRBV27 to TRBJ1-6; D may be TRBD1 (6 bases). The V and J ends lost 6 bases and 6 bases respectively, with 15 bases between them. Germline CDR1 and CDR2: MNHEY and SMNVEV (reference sequence). The CDR3 has 15 residues. CDR3 coding DNA: TGTGCCAGCAGCCTCGCCCGGGACACTAATTCACCCCTCCACTTT. As protein: CASSLARDTNSPLHF.

The V call is TRBV4-2, the J call TRBJ2-2; D possibly corresponds to TRBD1 (6 bases). CDR1 and CDR2 (germline): LGHNA, YNFKEQ. CDR3 size: 14 residues. Between the trimmed V and J ends, which lost 4 bases and 5 bases, there was a span of 11 bases. The CDR3 DNA reads as TGTGCCAGCAGCCCCCCAGGGGCGACCGGGGAGCTGTTTTTT. Translated, it gives CASSPPGATGELFF.

This rearrangement joins TRBV11-2 to TRBJ2-3, with 14 bases identical to TRBD2. CDR3 length equals 17 residues. The germline V gene encodes CDR1 SGHAT and CDR2 FQNNGV. Unmatched junction bases numbered 8, after V lost 5 bases and J lost 4 bases. The CDR3 nucleotides read TGTGCCAGCAGCACGCGACTAGCGGGGGGGCGAGCAGATACGCAGTATTTT. Amino acid sequence: CASSTRLAGGRADTQYF. The full variable domain, in which reference TRBV11-2 and TRBJ2-3 provide the parts outside the CDR3, is EAGVAQSPRYKIIEKRQSVAFWCNPISGHATLYWYQQILGQGPKLLIQFQNNGVVDDSQLPKDRFSAERLKGVDSTLKIQPAKLEDSAVYLCASSTRLAGGRADTQYFGPGTRLTVL.

This clone occurred once. The rearrangement links TRBV5-1 to TRBJ2-6; TRBD1 matches at 10 bases. Germline trimming cut 5 bases from V and 2 bases from J; bases unmatched to any gene: 4. The CDR3 runs to 16 residues. From germline, CDR1 is SGHRS and CDR2 YFSETQ. Here the CDR3 reads CASSSGQGAGANVLTF. CDR3 in DNA: TGCGCCAGCAGTTCCGGACAGGGGGCTGGGGCCAACGTCCTGACTTTC. Based on the CDR3 plus reference TRBV5-1 and TRBJ2-6, the full variable domain is KAGVTQTPRYLIKTRGQQVTLSCSPISGHRSVSWYQQTPGQGLQFLFEYFSETQRNKGNFPGRFSGRQFSNSRSEMNVSTLELGDSALYLCASSSGQGAGANVLTFGAGSRLTVL.

The V call is TRBV5-4, the J call TRBJ1-2; maybe TRBD1 (6 bases). The CDR3 consists of 13 residues. The germline V gene encodes CDR1 SGHNT and CDR2 YYREEE (reference sequence). V was shortened by 4 bases and J by 3 bases, with 10 bases between the two germline ends. CDR3 amino acids: CASSTQGYYGYTF. The CDR3 DNA follows: TGTGCCAGCAGCACCCAGGGGTACTATGGCTACACCTTC.

This chain uses TRBV7-9 with TRBJ2-5; weak D call: TRBD1 (5 bases). The V gene lost 3 bases and the J gene lost 3 bases, with 11 bases spanning the gap. The CDR3 sequence is 14 residues long. Looked up from germline, CDR1 is SEHNR and CDR2 is FQNEAQ (reference sequence). The CDR3 protein is CASSFFDREETQYF. CDR3 nucleotides: TGTGCCAGCAGCTTTTTCGACAGAGAAGAGACCCAGTACTTC.

The chain links TRBV11-2 to TRBJ2-7; no clear D. CDR3 length: 15 residues. CDR1 is SGHAT and CDR2 is FQNNGV in the germline V gene. V gave up 0 bases and J gave up 4 bases, with 13 bases separating them. This chain's CDR3 is CASSLDFNTWYEQYF. The DNA of the CDR3 is TGTGCCAGCAGCTTAGATTTCAACACGTGGTACGAGCAGTACTTC. The full variable domain, rest sourced from reference TRBV11-2 and TRBJ2-7, is EAGVAQSPRYKIIEKRQSVAFWCNPISGHATLYWYQQILGQGPKLLIQFQNNGVVDDSQLPKDRFSAERLKGVDSTLKIQPAKLEDSAVYLCASSLDFNTWYEQYFGPGTRLTVT.

This clone was seen just once. The CDR3 DNA follows: TGTGCCAGTAGTATAGATGGCGGTACCGTCTCAAAGGAGCAGTTCTTC. It encodes CASSIDGGTVSKEQFF. The chain is built from TRBV19 and TRBJ2-1, with D unresolved. The CDR3 totals 16 residues. V shed 0 bases and J shed 10 bases, with 19 bases lying between them. Germline-derived CDR1 and CDR2 are LNHDA and SQIVND (reference sequence).

V usage is TRBV29-1 and J usage is TRBJ1-2, with a possible D match to TRBD1 (6 bases). V was cut by 4 bases and J by 5 bases, with 17 bases left in between. There are 14 residues in the CDR3. Germline-derived CDR1 and CDR2 are SQVTM and ANQGSEA. The CDR3, as DNA: TGCAGCGTTGCGGGATCGACAGGAGTGTATGGCTACACCTTC. This sequence encodes CSVAGSTGVYGYTF.

The chain joins TRBV29-1 to TRBJ1-5; D is possibly TRBD1 (6 bases). In germline, CDR1 is SQVTM, CDR2 ANQGSEA. V dropped 4 bases and J dropped 5 bases, with 12 bases sitting between them. The length of the CDR3 is 13 residues. The CDR3 region has the DNA TGCAGCGTTGCTTCCGGGGGCGATCAGCCCCAGCATTTT. Translated, it gives CSVASGGDQPQHF. Supplemented by reference TRBV29-1 and TRBJ1-5, the full variable domain reads SAVISQKPSRDICQRGTSLTIQCQVDSQVTMMFWYRQQPGQSLTLIATANQGSEATYESGFVIDKFPISRPNLTFSTLTVSNMSPEDSSIYLCSVASGGDQPQHFGDGTRLSIL.

This clone was found a few times. The rearrangement joins TRBV19 to TRBJ2-7; D call uncertain. V was cut by 1 base and J by 3 bases, with 13 bases left in between. The CDR3 has 15 amino acids. Germline lookup yields CDR1 LNHDA and CDR2 SQIVND (reference sequence). The CDR3, as DNA: TGTGCCAGTAGTATAGCGGCGACCGGTGGCTACGAGCAGTACTTC. Encoded protein: CASSIAATGGYEQYF.

The chain employs TRBV27 and TRBJ1-1, with no clear D. Trimming removed 1 base at V and 2 bases at J, with 11 bases between. The CDR3 covers 15 residues. The germline V gene has CDR1 MNHEY and CDR2 SMNVEV (reference sequence). The CDR3 here is CASSLWEGSNTEAFF. CDR3 bases: TGTGCCAGCAGTTTATGGGAGGGCAGTAACACTGAAGCTTTCTTT.

The chain has TRBV7-9 and TRBJ1-5; perhaps TRBD1 as D (6 bases). Trimming shortened V by 3 bases and J by 1 base, and 13 bases separated the two germline ends. The germline CDR1 and CDR2 sequences are SEHNR and FQNEAQ (reference sequence). CDR3 length: 16 amino acids. The CDR3 region is CASSLISGDSNQPQHF. CDR3 nucleotides: TGTGCCAGCAGCTTGATATCAGGGGACAGCAATCAGCCCCAGCATTTT.

The V call is TRBV6-5, the J call TRBJ1-2, with 7 bases aligning to TRBD1. Trimming cost V 10 bases and J 4 bases; bases outside gene matches: 9. CDR3 length equals 13 residues. Germline V gene data show CDR1 as MNHEY and CDR2 as SVGAGI. CDR3 protein: CAIFGGGGYGYTF. Here the CDR3 DNA reads TGTGCCATCTTTGGAGGGGGCGGCTATGGCTACACCTTC.

The genes are TRBV6-6 and TRBJ1-2; 10 bases agree with TRBD1. Germline V CDR1 and CDR2: MNHNY, SVGAGI (reference sequence). Trimming removed 10 bases from V and 5 bases from J; junction bases left unmatched: 16. This CDR3 contains 16 residues. The CDR3 reads CATEPGQGLHWYGYTF. The DNA of the CDR3 is TGTGCCACCGAACCGGGACAGGGGCTCCACTGGTATGGCTACACCTTC.

J is TRBJ2-1 and V is TRBV6-4; D might be TRBD2 (5 bases). The V gene lost 8 bases and the J gene lost 1 base, with 9 bases spanning the gap. The CDR3 consists of 13 residues. Germline V gene data show CDR1 as MRHNA and CDR2 as SNTAGT. The CDR3 spells CASARRSYNEQFF. CDR3 nucleotides: TGTGCCAGCGCCCGGAGGTCCTACAATGAGCAGTTCTTC.

The chain links TRBV11-3 to TRBJ2-7; 10 bases match TRBD1. V trimming: 5 bases; J trimming: 1 base; junction bases outside the gene matches: 5. The germline V gene encodes CDR1 SGHNT and CDR2 YENEEA. The CDR3 runs 15 residues. The CDR3 sequence is CASSTRQGASYEQYF. The DNA of the CDR3 is TGTGCCAGCAGCACTCGACAGGGGGCATCCTACGAGCAGTACTTC. Full variable domain (missing parts from reference TRBV11-3 and TRBJ2-7): EAGVVQSPRYKIIEKKQPVAFWCNPISGHNTLYWYLQNLGQGPELLIRYENEEAVDDSQLPKDRFSAERLKGVDSTLKIQPAELGDSAVYLCASSTRQGASYEQYFGPGTRLTVT.